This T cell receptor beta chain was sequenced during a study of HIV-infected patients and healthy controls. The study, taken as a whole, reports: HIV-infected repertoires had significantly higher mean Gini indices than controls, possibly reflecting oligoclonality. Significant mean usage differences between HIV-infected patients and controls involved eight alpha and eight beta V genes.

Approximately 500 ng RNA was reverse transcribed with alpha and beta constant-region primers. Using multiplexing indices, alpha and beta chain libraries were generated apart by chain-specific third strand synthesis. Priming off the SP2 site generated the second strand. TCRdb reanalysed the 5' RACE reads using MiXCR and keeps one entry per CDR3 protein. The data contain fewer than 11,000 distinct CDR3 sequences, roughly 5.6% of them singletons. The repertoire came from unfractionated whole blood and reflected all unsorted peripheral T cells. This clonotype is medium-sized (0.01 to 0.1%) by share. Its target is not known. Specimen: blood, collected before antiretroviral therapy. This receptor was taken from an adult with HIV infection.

This CDR3 reads CASSDLAGGPSSYEQYF. The DNA for the CDR3 is TGCGCCAGCAGTGACCTAGCGGGGGGCCCGAGCTCCTACGAGCAGTACTTC. The V call is TRBV10-2, the J call TRBJ2-7; 11 bases are a match to TRBD2. J lost 0 bases, V lost 3 bases, and 7 bases had no gene match. The V gene's germline CDR1 is WSHSY and CDR2 SAAADI. This CDR3 contains 17 residues.